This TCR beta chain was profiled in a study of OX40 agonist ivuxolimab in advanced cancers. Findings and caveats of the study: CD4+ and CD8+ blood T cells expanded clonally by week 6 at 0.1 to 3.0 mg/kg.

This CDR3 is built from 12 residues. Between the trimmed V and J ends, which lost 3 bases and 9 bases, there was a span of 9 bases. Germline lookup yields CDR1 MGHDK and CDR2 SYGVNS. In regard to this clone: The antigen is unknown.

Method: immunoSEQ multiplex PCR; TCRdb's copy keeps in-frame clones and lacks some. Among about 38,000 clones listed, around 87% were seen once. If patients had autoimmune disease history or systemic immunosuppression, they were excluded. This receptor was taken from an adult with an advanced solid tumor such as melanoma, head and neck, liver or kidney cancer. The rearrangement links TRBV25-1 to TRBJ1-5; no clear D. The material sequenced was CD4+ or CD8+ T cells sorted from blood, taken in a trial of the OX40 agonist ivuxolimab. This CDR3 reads CASSEFEGPQHF. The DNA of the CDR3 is TGTGCCAGCAGTGAGTTCGAGGGGCCCCAGCATTTT.